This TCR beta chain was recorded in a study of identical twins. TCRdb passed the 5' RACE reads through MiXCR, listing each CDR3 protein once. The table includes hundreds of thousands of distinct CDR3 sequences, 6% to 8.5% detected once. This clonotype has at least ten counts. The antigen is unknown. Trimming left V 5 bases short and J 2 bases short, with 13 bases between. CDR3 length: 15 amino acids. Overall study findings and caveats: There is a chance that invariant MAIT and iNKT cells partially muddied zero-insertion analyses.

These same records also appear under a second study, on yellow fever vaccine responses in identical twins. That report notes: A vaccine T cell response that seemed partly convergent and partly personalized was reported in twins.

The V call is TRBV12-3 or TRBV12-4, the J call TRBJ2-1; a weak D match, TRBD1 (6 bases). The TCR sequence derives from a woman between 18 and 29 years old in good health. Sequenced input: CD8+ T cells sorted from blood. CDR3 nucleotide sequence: TGTGCCAGCAGTCACCGGGACAATCCCTACAATGAGCAGTTCTTC. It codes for CASSHRDNPYNEQFF.